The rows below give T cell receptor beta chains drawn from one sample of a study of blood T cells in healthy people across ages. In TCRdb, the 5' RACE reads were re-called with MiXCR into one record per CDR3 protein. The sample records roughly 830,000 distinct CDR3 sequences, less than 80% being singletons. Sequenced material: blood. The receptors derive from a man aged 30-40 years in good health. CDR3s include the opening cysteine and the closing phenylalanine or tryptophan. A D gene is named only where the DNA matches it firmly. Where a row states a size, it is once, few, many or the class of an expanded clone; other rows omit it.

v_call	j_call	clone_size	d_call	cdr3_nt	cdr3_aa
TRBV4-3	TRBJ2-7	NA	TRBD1	TGCGCCAGCAGCCAAGTCCGGGACAGGCCGCGCGAGCAGTACTTC	CASSQVRDRPREQYF
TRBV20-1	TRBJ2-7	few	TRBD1	TGCAGTGCTAGAGTGTTAGACAGGGCCTACGAGCAGTACTTC	CSARVLDRAYEQYF
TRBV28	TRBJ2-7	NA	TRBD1	TGTGCCAGCAGTCCTGCGGACAGGGGGCCGACCTACGAGCAGTACTTC	CASSPADRGPTYEQYF
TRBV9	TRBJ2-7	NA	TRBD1	TGTGCCAGCAGCGCCCACGGGACAGGGGCCTACGAGCAGTACTTC	CASSAHGTGAYEQYF
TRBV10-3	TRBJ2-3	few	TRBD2	TGTGCCATCAGCGTTAGCGGGGGCCTGTCTCTCGCGCAGTATTTT	CAISVSGGLSLAQYF
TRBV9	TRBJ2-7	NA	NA	TGTGCCAGCAGCGTAGAGGGGCAGGCAAGGGACGAGCAGTACTTC	CASSVEGQARDEQYF
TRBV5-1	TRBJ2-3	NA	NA	TGCGCCAGCAGCTTGGGGGCAGGGGCCCGCCCAGATACGCAGTATTTT	CASSLGAGARPDTQYF
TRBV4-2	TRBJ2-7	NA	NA	TGTGCCAGCAGCCAAGGCCCCCAAGCGGGCGAGCAGTACTTC	CASSQGPQAGEQYF
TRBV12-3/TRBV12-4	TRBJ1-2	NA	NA	TGTGCCAGCAGTCTTGCTGCGACCTATGGCTACACCTTC	CASSLAATYGYTF
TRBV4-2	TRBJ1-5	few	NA	TGTGCCAGCAGCCAAGATCAGGGAAATAGCAATCAGCCCCAGCATTTT	CASSQDQGNSNQPQHF
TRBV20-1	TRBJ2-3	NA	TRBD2	TGCAGTGCTAGAGATCGGACTAGCGGACGCACAGATACGCAGTATTTT	CSARDRTSGRTDTQYF
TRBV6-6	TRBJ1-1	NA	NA	TGTGCCAGCAGTTACTCGTCAGGGCTCGACACTGAAGCTTTCTTT	CASSYSSGLDTEAFF
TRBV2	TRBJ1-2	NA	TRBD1	TGTGCCAGGACAGGGGGCGTCTATTATGGCTACACCTTC	CARTGGVYYGYTF
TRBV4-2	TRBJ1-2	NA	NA	TGTGCCAGCAGCCAAGAGATGGGGAACAACTATGGCTACACCTTC	CASSQEMGNNYGYTF
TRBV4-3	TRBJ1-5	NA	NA	TGCGCCAGCAGCCAAGATAGGCAAAACGGACCCCAGCATTTT	CASSQDRQNGPQHF
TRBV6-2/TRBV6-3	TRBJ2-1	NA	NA	TGTGCCACCGACGGGGACCGCAATGAGCAGTTCTTC	CATDGDRNEQFF
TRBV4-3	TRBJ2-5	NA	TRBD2	TGCGCCAGCAGCCAAGATCTAGCGGGGGGCCTTGAGACCCAGTACTTC	CASSQDLAGGLETQYF
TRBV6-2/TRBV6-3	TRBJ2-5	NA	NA	TGTGCCAGCAGTGTTAAGACTGGAAACTTCCCCCAAGAGACCCAGTACTTC	CASSVKTGNFPQETQYF
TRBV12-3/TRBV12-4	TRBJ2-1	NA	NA	TGTGCCAGCAGCCAAGAAGGAGTGGCGGGTGAGCAGTTCTTC	CASSQEGVAGEQFF
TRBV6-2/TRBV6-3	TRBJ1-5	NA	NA	TGTGCCAGCAGTTACTCGGGGGTTAGGGTTCAGCCCCAGCATTTT	CASSYSGVRVQPQHF
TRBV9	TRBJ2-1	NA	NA	TGTGCCAGCAGCGCCCGCGGCACAGGGGAGGGTGAGCAGTTCTTC	CASSARGTGEGEQFF
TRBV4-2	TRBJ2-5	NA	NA	TGTGCCAGCAGCCAACAGATTGTTCAAGAGACCCAGTACTTC	CASSQQIVQETQYF
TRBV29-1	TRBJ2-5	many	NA	TGCAGCGTTGGACAGGGAGGAGGAGAGACCCAGTACTTC	CSVGQGGGETQYF
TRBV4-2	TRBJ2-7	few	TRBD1	TGTGCCAGCAGCCAACAAGGACAGGGGGCGGATGTGCAGTACTTC	CASSQQGQGADVQYF
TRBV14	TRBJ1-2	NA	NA	TGTGCCAGCAGCCAAGTTACGGGAGGACGATATGGCCACACCTTC	CASSQVTGGRYGHTF
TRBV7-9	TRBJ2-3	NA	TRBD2	TGTGCCAGCAGCTTAGGGACTAGCGGAGAGACAGATACGCAGTATTTT	CASSLGTSGETDTQYF
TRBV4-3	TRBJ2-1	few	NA	TGCGCCAGCAGCCAAGGGCCGGGGTGGGGAAATGAGCAGTTCTTC	CASSQGPGWGNEQFF
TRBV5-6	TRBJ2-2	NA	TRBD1	TGTGCCAGCATTTCCTACGGACAGGGAGCAGGGAACACCGGGGAGCTGTTTTTT	CASISYGQGAGNTGELFF
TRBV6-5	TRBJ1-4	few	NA	TGTGCCAGCAGTTACTCGAGGGGTGATTCGGAAAAACTGTTTTTT	CASSYSRGDSEKLFF
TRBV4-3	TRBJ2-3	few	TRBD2	TGCGCCAGCAGCCTTGCGACTAGCGGGGGGGAAGATACGCAGTATTTT	CASSLATSGGEDTQYF
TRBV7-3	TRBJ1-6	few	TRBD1	TGTGCCAGCAGCCAAGGGGGCAGGAGGGACAATTCACCCCTCCACTTT	CASSQGGRRDNSPLHF
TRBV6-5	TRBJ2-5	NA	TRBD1	TGTGCCAGCAGTTACCGACAGGGAAGTGAGGAGACCCAGTACTTC	CASSYRQGSEETQYF
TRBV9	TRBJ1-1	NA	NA	TGTGCCAGCAGCGTAGGGGGGGCGCGGGGAACTGAAGCTTTCTTT	CASSVGGARGTEAFF
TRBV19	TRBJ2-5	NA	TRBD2	TGTGCCAGTAGTTCCGAGCGGGTAGCGGGGCAAGAGACCCAGTACTTC	CASSSERVAGQETQYF
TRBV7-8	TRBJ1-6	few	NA	TGTGCCAGCAGCTTAGCCGGCGGAGCCAATAATTCACCCCTCCACTTT	CASSLAGGANNSPLHF
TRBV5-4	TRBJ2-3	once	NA	TGTGCCAGCAGCTTACGCGGGACGGGCCGCACAGATACGCAGTATTTT	CASSLRGTGRTDTQYF
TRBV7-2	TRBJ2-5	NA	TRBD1	TGTGCCAGCAGCTTCCTGACAGGGGGCTCAGAGACCCAGTACTTC	CASSFLTGGSETQYF
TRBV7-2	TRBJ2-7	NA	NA	TGTGCCAGCAGCCAGGGAGGAGGGGATTGGGAGCAGTACTTC	CASSQGGGDWEQYF
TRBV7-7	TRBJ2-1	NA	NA	TGTGCTAGCAGCTTAGACGGAGGAGAGTACAATAAGCAGTTCTTC	CASSLDGGEYNKQFF
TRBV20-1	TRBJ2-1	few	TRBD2	TGCAGTGCTAGAGCCTTTGGGCTAGCGGGGCATGAGCAGTTCTTC	CSARAFGLAGHEQFF
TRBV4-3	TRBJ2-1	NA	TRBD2	TGCGCCTGCAGCCAAGGAGCGGGGTCTTTCCAGTACAATGAGCAGTTCTTC	CACSQGAGSFQYNEQFF
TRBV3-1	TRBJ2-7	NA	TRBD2	TGTGCCAGCAGCCAAGGCGGGGGGGCTAACTCTTACGAGCAGTACTTC	CASSQGGGANSYEQYF
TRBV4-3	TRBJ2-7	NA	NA	TGCGCCAGCAGCCAAGAACGGGGTGCGGGGCAGTACTTC	CASSQERGAGQYF
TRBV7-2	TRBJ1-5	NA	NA	TGTGCCAGCAGCCCAAGGGTGCAGCCCCAGCATTTT	CASSPRVQPQHF
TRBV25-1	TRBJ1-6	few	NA	TGTGCCAGCAGTGATACGGACACAGGGACCCCCTTCTATAATTCACCCCTCCACTTT	CASSDTDTGTPFYNSPLHF
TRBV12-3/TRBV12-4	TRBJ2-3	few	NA	TGTGCCAGCAGCCCCCCGCCAGGGTACGGTGTAGATACGCAGTATTTT	CASSPPPGYGVDTQYF
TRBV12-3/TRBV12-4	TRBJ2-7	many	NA	TGTGCCAGCAGCCTCAGGGTTTACGAGCAGTACTTC	CASSLRVYEQYF
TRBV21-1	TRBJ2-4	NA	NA	TGTGCCAGCAGCAAAGGGATGGTCCGAGGTCTAGCCAAAAACATTCAGTACTTC	CASSKGMVRGLAKNIQYF
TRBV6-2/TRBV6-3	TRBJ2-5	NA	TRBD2	TGTGCCAGCACCAAGCGGGGGTTCAACCGGGGAACCCAGTACTTC	CASTKRGFNRGTQYF